The 4 T cell receptor beta chains below all came from one sample that was sequenced in a study of beta chain features in type 1 diabetes. Every bit of the isolated RNA underwent reverse transcription, so sequencing read expressed TCRB transcripts. Repertoires were generated with immunoSEQ multiplex PCR, while TCRdb's copy carries only in-frame clones and drops some. The sample holds some 150,000 clones; under 60% are singletons and the top ten take 0.35% to 0.45%. Material for sequencing was Tregs from blood. The receptors were gathered from a man younger than 35 in good health.

V usage is TRBV29-1 and J usage is TRBJ2-2; the D gene is possibly TRBD2 (5 bases). The V end was cut by 4 bases, the J end by 0 bases, with 9 bases between. This CDR3 spans 14 amino acids. Per germline, CDR1 SQVTM and CDR2 ANQGSEA. The CDR3 loop reads CSVGSAANTGELFF. The CDR3, as DNA: TGCAGCGTTGGGTCAGCGGCGAACACCGGGGAGCTGTTTTTT.

The chain is built from TRBV4-2 and TRBJ2-3; D remains ambiguous. Germline V lookup: CDR1 LGHNA, CDR2 YNFKEQ. The CDR3 totals 12 residues. Trimming stripped 2 bases from V and 4 bases from J, with 4 bases between. The CDR3, as DNA: TGTGCCAGCAGCCAAACTTCAGATACGCAGTATTTT. Its protein is CASSQTSDTQYF.

V is TRBV6-1 and J is TRBJ1-2, with TRBD1 as a possible D gene (5 bases). Germline V gene data show CDR1 as MNHNS and CDR2 as SASEGT. The CDR3 runs to 14 residues. V lost 6 bases and J lost 8, with 19 bases in between. CDR3 coding DNA: TGTGCCAGCAGCTATGGACAAGGCCAGGGCGGCTACACCTTC. This translates into CASSYGQGQGGYTF.

This sequence joins TRBV2 and TRBJ1-2; TRBD1 aligns across 7 bases. Unmatched junction bases numbered 4, after V lost 6 bases and J lost 3 bases. Germline V lookup: CDR1 SNHLY, CDR2 FYNNEI. The CDR3 has 13 residues. The CDR3 region is CASRITGDYGYTF. CDR3 coding DNA: TGTGCCAGCAGAATCACAGGGGACTATGGCTACACCTTC.